The TCR beta chain under discussion was sequenced for a study of blood T cell repertoires in COVID-19. The protocol was immunoSEQ multiplex PCR, while the TCRdb copy is restricted to in-frame clones and leaves out a portion. Altogether around 270,000 clones are present, about 90% being singletons, with the ten largest covering 2% to 2.5%. The sample taken for sequencing was peripheral blood. The TCR sequence derives from a woman in her forties or fifties with acute or convalescent COVID-19.

The CDR3 DNA reads as TGCAGCGTCTCAACCGGGACAGGGTTAGGTGGTGGCCTTTATCAGCCCCAGCATTTT. It encodes CSVSTGTGLGGGLYQPQHF. The chain has TRBV29-1 and TRBJ1-5, with 9 bases lining up with TRBD1. V shed 6 bases, J shed 5 bases, and the junction held 23 bases outside the gene matches. The CDR3 covers 19 residues. Germline loops: CDR1 SQVTM, CDR2 ANQGSEA.